The TCR beta chain under discussion was sequenced for a study of cytotoxic CD8 clonotypes in ibrutinib-treated CLL. Study-wide results and limits: Higher clonality was seen at ibrutinib response and a return toward baseline at progression. Among the clonotypes, public ones were uncommon and contracted or held stable on treatment. Against age-matched healthy donors, baseline clonality ran higher and tracked circulating CD8+ T-cell counts.

Concerning this clone itself: Antigen: not known.

V was pared by 6 bases and J by 1 base, with 3 bases of the junction left unmatched. The CDR3 extends over 14 amino acids. Germline CDR1 reads MNHNS; CDR2 reads SASEGT. The targeted sequencing depth was 1 in 200,000 to 1 in 1 million T cells. The table came from immunoSEQ multiplex PCR; TCRdb's copy has only in-frame clones and leaves some out. The sample carries approximately 120,000 clones, about 53% recorded once. The origin of this receptor is a human donor with chronic lymphocytic leukemia. Source: PBMCs, taken after 24 months of ibrutinib treatment. The chain uses TRBV6-1 and TRBJ1-5, with 7 bases aligning to TRBD1. The CDR3 DNA reads TGTGCCAGCAGGGAGGGGGCCAGCAATCAGCCCCAGCATTTT. Translating it yields CASREGASNQPQHF.